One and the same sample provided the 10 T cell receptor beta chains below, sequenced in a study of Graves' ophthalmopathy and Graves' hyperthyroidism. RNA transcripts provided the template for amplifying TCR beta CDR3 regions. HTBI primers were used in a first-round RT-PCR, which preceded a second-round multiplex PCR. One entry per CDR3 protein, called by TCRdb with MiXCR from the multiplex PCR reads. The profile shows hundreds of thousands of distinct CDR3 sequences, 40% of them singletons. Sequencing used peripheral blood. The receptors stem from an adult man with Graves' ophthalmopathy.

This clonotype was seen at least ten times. DNA of the CDR3: TGTGCCAGCAGTGAGTCAGGGACAGGAAACGGACAGCCCCAGCATTTT. Translating it yields CASSESGTGNGQPQHF. The chain links TRBV2 to TRBJ1-5; 8 nucleotides match TRBD1. The V and J ends lost 3 bases and 7 bases, in that order; junction bases with no gene match: 11. There are 16 residues in the CDR3. Germline CDR1 is SNHLY and CDR2 is FYNNEI.

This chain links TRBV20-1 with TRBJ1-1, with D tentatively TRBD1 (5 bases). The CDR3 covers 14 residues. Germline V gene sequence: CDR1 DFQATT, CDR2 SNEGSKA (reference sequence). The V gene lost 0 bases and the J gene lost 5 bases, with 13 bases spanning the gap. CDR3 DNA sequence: TGCAGTGCTAGAGATAAGGGGTGGGAAACTGAAGCTTTCTTT. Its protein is CSARDKGWETEAFF.

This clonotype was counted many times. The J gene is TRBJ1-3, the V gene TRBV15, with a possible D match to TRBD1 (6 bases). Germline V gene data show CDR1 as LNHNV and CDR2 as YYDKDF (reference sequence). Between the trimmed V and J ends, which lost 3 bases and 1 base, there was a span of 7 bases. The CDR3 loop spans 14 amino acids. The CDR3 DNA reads TGTGCCACCAGCAGCAGGGGATCTGGAAACACCATATATTTT. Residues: CATSSRGSGNTIYF.

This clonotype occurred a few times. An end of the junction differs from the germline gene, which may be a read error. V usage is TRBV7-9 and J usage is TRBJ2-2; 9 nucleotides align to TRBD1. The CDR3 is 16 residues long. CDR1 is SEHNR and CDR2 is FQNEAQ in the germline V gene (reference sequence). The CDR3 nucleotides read TGCGCCAGCAGCTCCGAACCCGGGACAGGGCCCGGGGAGCTGTTTTTT. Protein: CASSSEPGTGPGELFF.

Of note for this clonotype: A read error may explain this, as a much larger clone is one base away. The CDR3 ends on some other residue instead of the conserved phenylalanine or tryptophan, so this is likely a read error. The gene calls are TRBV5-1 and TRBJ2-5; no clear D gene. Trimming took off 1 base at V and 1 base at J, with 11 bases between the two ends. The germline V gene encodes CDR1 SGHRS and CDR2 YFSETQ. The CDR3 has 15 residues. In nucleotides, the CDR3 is TGCGCCAGCAGCTTGTATCTTCGAAGCCAAGAGACCCAGTACTTG. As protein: CASSLYLRSQETQYL.

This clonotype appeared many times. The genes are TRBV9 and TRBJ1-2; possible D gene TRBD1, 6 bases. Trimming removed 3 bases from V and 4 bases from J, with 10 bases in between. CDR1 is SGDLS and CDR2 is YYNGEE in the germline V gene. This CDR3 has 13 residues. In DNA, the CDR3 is TGTGCCAGCAGCGGCAGGACAGCCTATGGCTACACCTTC. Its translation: CASSGRTAYGYTF.

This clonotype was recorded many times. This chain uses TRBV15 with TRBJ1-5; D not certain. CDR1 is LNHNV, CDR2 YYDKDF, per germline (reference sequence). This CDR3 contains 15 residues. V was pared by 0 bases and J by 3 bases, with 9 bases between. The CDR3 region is CATSRDRLVNQPQHF. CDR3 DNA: TGTGCCACCAGCAGAGACAGGTTAGTCAATCAGCCCCAGCATTTT. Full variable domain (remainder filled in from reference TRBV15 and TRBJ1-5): DAMVIQNPRYQVTQFGKPVTLSCSQTLNHNVMYWYQQKSSQAPKLLFHYYDKDFNNEADTPDNFQSRRPNTSFCFLDIRSPGLGDTAMYLCATSRDRLVNQPQHFGDGTRLSIL.

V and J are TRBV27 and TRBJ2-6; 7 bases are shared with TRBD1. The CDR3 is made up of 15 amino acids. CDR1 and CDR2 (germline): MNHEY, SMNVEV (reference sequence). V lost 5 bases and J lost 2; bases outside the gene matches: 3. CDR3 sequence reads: CASSRGGTGANVLTF. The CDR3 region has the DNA TGTGCCAGCAGTCGAGGGGGCACTGGGGCCAACGTCCTGACTTTC. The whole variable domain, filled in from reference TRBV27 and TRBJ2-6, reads EAQVTQNPRYLITVTGKKLTVTCSQNMNHEYMSWYRQDPGLGLRQIYYSMNVEVTDKGDVPEGYKVSRKEKRNFPLILESPSPNQTSLYFCASSRGGTGANVLTFGAGSRLTVL.

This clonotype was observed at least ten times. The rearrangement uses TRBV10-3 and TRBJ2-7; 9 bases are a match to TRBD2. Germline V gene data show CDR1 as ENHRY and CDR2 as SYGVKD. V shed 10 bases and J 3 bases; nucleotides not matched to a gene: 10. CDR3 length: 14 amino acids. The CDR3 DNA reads TGTGCCACCTCACAGTCGCGGGAGGGCTACGAGCAGTACTTC. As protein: CATSQSREGYEQYF.

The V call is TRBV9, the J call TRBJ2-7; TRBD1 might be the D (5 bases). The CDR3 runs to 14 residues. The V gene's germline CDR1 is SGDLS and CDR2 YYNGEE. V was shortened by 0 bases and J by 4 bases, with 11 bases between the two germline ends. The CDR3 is CASSVGTNLYEQYF. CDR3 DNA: TGTGCCAGCAGCGTAGGGACAAACCTTTACGAGCAGTACTTC. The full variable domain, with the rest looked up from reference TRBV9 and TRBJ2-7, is DSGVTQTPKHLITATGQRVTLRCSPRSGDLSVYWYQQSLDQGLQFLIQYYNGEERAKGNILERFSAQQFPDLHSELNLSSLELGDSALYFCASSVGTNLYEQYFGPGTRLTVT.